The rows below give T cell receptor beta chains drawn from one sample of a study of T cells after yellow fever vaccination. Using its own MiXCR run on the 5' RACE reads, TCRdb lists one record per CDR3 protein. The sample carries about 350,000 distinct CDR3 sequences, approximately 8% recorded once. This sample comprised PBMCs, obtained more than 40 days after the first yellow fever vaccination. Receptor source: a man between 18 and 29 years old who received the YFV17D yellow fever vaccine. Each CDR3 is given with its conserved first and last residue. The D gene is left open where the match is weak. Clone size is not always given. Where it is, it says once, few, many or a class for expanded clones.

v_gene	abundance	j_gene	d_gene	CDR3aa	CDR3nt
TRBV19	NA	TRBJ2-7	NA	CASSIPGRSSSYEQYF	TGTGCCAGTAGTATCCCGGGACGGTCGAGCTCCTACGAGCAGTACTTC
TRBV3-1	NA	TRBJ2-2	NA	CASRLGPTGELFF	TGTGCCAGCAGATTAGGACCGACCGGGGAGCTGTTTTTT
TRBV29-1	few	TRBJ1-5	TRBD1	CSARDRDQPQHF	TGCAGCGCCCGGGACAGGGATCAGCCCCAGCATTTT
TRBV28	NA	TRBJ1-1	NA	CAILRAGMNTEAFF	TGTGCCATCCTCAGGGCGGGGATGAACACTGAAGCTTTCTTT
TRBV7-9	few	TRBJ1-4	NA	CASSPPVGSANEKLFF	TGTGCCAGCAGCCCCCCTGTGGGGTCGGCTAATGAAAAACTGTTTTTT
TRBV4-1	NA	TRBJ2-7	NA	CASSHGGPYEQYF	TGCGCCAGCAGCCACGGGGGCCCCTACGAGCAGTACTTC
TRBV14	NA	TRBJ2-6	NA	CASSQGHLRSGANVLTF	TGTGCCAGCAGCCAAGGACACCTTCGCTCTGGGGCCAACGTCCTGACTTTC
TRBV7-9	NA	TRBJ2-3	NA	CASSPHGTPSTDTQYF	TGTGCCAGCAGCCCGCACGGGACACCTAGCACAGATACGCAGTATTTT
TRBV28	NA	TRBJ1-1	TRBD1	CASSLGRGPTFF	TGTGCCAGCAGTTTAGGAAGGGGGCCGACTTTCTTT
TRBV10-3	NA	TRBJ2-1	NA	CAISDSPYNEQFF	TGTGCCATCAGTGACAGCCCTTACAATGAGCAGTTCTTC
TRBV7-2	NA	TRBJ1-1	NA	CASSLGIEAFF	TGTGCCAGCAGCTTAGGTATTGAAGCTTTCTTT
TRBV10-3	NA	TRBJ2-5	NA	CAISAPVGVLGETQYF	TGTGCCATCAGTGCCCCGGTGGGGGTCCTCGGAGAGACCCAGTACTTC
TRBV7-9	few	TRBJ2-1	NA	CASSLRQVEQFF	TGTGCCAGCAGCCTGCGACAGGTTGAGCAGTTCTTC
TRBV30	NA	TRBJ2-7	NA	CACSPLTALYEQYF	TGTGCCTGCTCACCGTTAACTGCCCTCTACGAGCAGTACTTC
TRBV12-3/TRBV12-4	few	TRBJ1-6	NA	CASSPIFGTSKRSPLHF	TGTGCCAGCAGTCCCATATTCGGGACCTCTAAGCGTTCACCCCTCCACTTT